The clone carrying this T cell receptor (beta chain) was counted ten times or more. Antigen: not known. This sample was taken from a study of molecular identifiers for immune sequencing clone quantification. Sequencing libraries of naive CD8 cells derived from approximately 22,000 to 940,000 sorted cells with 10%, 30% or 50% RNA. The CD8+CD4-CCR7+CD45RA+ phenotype defined the sorted naive CD8 T cells. Study-level points and caveats: Highly expanded clone sizes could be underestimated through barcode sharing by identical TCR molecules.

TCRdb ran MiXCR on the PCR reads and lists one entry per CDR3 protein. Of some 590,000 distinct CDR3 sequences in the sample, around 25% are singletons; the top ten hold about 0.84%. The germline V and J ends were trimmed by 5 bases and 5 bases, with 7 bases remaining between them. The CDR3 is 11 residues long. CDR1 MNHEY and CDR2 SVGAGI come from the germline V gene. The source is a human donor in good health. Some libraries in this study had Jurkat cell RNA spiked in. The sample consisted of naive CD8+ T cells from blood, with Jurkat cell RNA spiked in. Subset described: FACS-sorted CD8+CD4-CCR7+CD45RA+ naive T cells. This chain connects TRBV6-5 to TRBJ2-7; a possible D gene is TRBD1 (5 bases). The CDR3 region is CASSDSNEQYF. CDR3 nucleotides: TGTGCCAGCAGTGACAGTAACGAGCAGTACTTC.